A single sample is the source of the 7 T cell receptor beta chains below, sequenced in a study of T cells in Graves' hyperthyroidism and ophthalmopathy. Amplification yielded TCR beta CDR3 regions, with RNA transcripts as the source. TCR CDR3 underwent first-round RT-PCR with the HTBI primer set. TCRdb processed the multiplex PCR reads anew with MiXCR; each CDR3 protein has one entry. The sample contains under 450,000 distinct CDR3 sequences, about a sixth of which appear only once. The specimen sequenced was blood. These receptor sequences come from a woman aged 18 to 35 with Graves' hyperthyroidism.

Many counts were recorded for this clonotype. This chain links TRBV6-1 with TRBJ1-1; D call uncertain. V lost 3 bases and J lost 3, with 11 bases in between. Germline V gives CDR1 MNHNS, CDR2 SASEGT. The CDR3 sequence is 14 residues long. In nucleotides, the CDR3 is TGTGCCAGCAGTGACAGTATTGAGTACACTGAAGCTTTCTTT. Translated: CASSDSIEYTEAFF.

V and J are TRBV20-1 and TRBJ2-7; D is ambiguous. Germline V gives CDR1 DFQATT, CDR2 SNEGSKA (reference sequence). Trimming shortened V by 8 bases and J by 3 bases, and 14 bases separated the two germline ends. The CDR3 has 12 residues. CDR3 region: CSTGFSYYEQYF. The DNA for the CDR3 is TGCAGTACCGGGTTCTCCTACTACGAGCAGTACTTC.

This clonotype was observed many times. This chain connects TRBV3-1 to TRBJ2-1, with 7 bases fitting TRBD2. Germline V gene sequence: CDR1 LGHDT, CDR2 YNNKEL (reference sequence). The CDR3 covers 14 residues. The junction had 5 bases not matched to a gene; V was cut back by 5 bases and J by 4 bases. In nucleotides, the CDR3 is TGTGCCAGCAGCGCGCGGGGGAGTTACAATGAGCAGTTCTTC. Translation: CASSARGSYNEQFF.

This clonotype was counted many times. This chain links TRBV12-3 or TRBV12-4 with TRBJ1-5; 7 bases are shared with TRBD1. Trimming cost V 3 bases and J 5 bases; bases outside gene matches: 10. The CDR3 sequence is 16 residues long. The CDR3 DNA reads as TGTGCCAGCAGTTTGGATGGGACAGCACTTTATCAGCCCCAGCATTTT. Its translation: CASSLDGTALYQPQHF.

The CDR3 coding sequence is TGTGCCAGCAGCCTGGGGACAGGGGGCTGGGAGACCCAGTACTTC. The encoded protein is CASSLGTGGWETQYF. The V and J genes are TRBV7-6 and TRBJ2-5; TRBD1 matches 12 bases. CDR3 length equals 15 residues. The germline V gene encodes CDR1 SGHVS and CDR2 FNYEAQ. Trimming cost V 5 bases and J 5 bases; bases outside gene matches: 6.

This clonotype occurred many times. This rearrangement joins TRBV13 to TRBJ2-1; TRBD1 agrees at 7 bases. CDR3 length: 16 residues. Germline loops: CDR1 PRHDT, CDR2 FYEKMQ (reference sequence). V shed 4 bases, J shed 5 bases, and the junction held 11 bases outside the gene matches. CDR3: CASSSRRSTGNNEQFF. CDR3 DNA sequence: TGTGCCAGCAGCTCTCGTCGGTCGACAGGGAACAATGAGCAGTTCTTC.

This clonotype was seen a few times. This CDR3 reads CSKAGGADTQYF. The CDR3 DNA reads TGCAGCAAGGCGGGGGGCGCAGATACGCAGTATTTT. The J gene is TRBJ2-3, the V gene TRBV20-1; 8 nucleotides match TRBD2. The CDR3 totals 12 residues. In germline, CDR1 is DFQATT, CDR2 SNEGSKA (reference sequence).